A single sample is the source of the 31 T cell receptor beta chains below, sequenced in a study of T cells after yellow fever vaccination. A single record per CDR3 protein comes from TCRdb applying MiXCR to the 5' RACE reads. Here the sample spans approximately 150,000 distinct CDR3 sequences, 6.2% being singletons. This material consisted of CD4+ T cells sorted from PBMCs, taken on the day of the first yellow fever vaccination. These receptors came from a man between 18 and 35 years old who received the YFV17D yellow fever vaccine.

The CDR3, as DNA: TGCGCCAGCAGCATCCTGGGGGCCAACTATGGCTACACCTTC. It codes for CASSILGANYGYTF. The chain couples TRBV4-3 to TRBJ1-2, with a tentative D call TRBD1 (6 bases). Germline CDR1 and CDR2: LGHNA and YSLEER. This CDR3 region has 14 residues. V lost 5 bases to trimming and J lost 2 bases, with 12 bases between them.

V gene TRBV4-1 combines with J gene TRBJ1-5, with D unresolved. The V gene's germline CDR1 is MGHRA and CDR2 YSYEKL. CDR3 length: 17 residues. V was shortened by 3 bases and J by 0 bases, with 15 bases between the two germline ends. The CDR3 DNA is TGCGCCAGCAGCCATTCCGCGGTGCTATATAGCAATCAGCCCCAGCATTTT. It translates to CASSHSAVLYSNQPQHF.

This clonotype was seen repeatedly, ten times or more. This chain links TRBV5-1 with TRBJ2-5, with 11 bases lining up with TRBD2. This CDR3 contains 16 residues. The germline gives CDR1 SGHRS, CDR2 YFSETQ. With 0 bases clipped from V and 13 bases from J, the junction kept 14 bases outside the gene matches. As DNA, the CDR3 is TGCGCCAGCAGCTTGGTGGCAGGGCCTCTAGCGGGGGGCCTGTACTTC. This codes for CASSLVAGPLAGGLYF.

This clonotype was recorded a few times. The chain joins TRBV3-1 to TRBJ2-5, with no clear D. V gave up 2 bases and J gave up 6 bases, with 7 bases separating them. Germline assignment: CDR1 LGHDT and CDR2 YNNKEL (reference sequence). The length of the CDR3 is 12 residues. CDR3 residues: CASSQLQKTQYF. The CDR3 nucleotides are TGTGCCAGCAGCCAACTCCAGAAGACCCAGTACTTC.

The sample holds a few counts of this clonotype. The rearrangement uses TRBV5-1 and TRBJ1-4; D gene uncertain. Trimming stripped 5 bases from V and 7 bases from J, with 18 bases between. CDR3 length: 15 residues. Germline V gives CDR1 SGHRS, CDR2 YFSETQ. The CDR3 loop reads CASREAPIRGEKLFF. The CDR3 nucleotides read TGCGCCAGCAGGGAGGCCCCAATCCGCGGTGAAAAACTGTTTTTT.

This clonotype has only a few counts. The chain employs TRBV7-2 and TRBJ2-1; D uncertain. The CDR3 covers 13 residues. CDR1 and CDR2 from the germline V gene are SGHTA and FQGNSA. V dropped 1 base and J dropped 4 bases, with 5 bases sitting between them. As DNA, the CDR3 is TGTGCCAGCAGCTTAGGACCATACAATGAGCAGTTCTTC. It translates to CASSLGPYNEQFF. Using reference TRBV7-2 and TRBJ2-1 for the parts outside the CDR3, the full variable domain is GAGVSQSPSNKVTEKGKDVELRCDPISGHTALYWYRQSLGQGLEFLIYFQGNSAPDKSGLPSDRFSAERTGGSVSTLTIQRTQQEDSAVYLCASSLGPYNEQFFGPGTRLTVL.

This clonotype has more than one count but fewer than ten. The chain is built from TRBV7-3 and TRBJ1-1; no definite D call. Germline assignment: CDR1 SGHTA and CDR2 FQGTGA. This CDR3 comprises 13 residues. V dropped 6 bases and J dropped 11 bases, with 19 bases sitting between them. Written as DNA, the CDR3 is TGTGCCAGCAGTCACTCGGTGGGTTTCGAGGCTTTCTTT. This encodes CASSHSVGFEAFF.

This clonotype was recorded at least ten times. This chain uses TRBV7-9 with TRBJ2-3; 7 positions agree with TRBD2. CDR3 size: 15 residues. In germline, CDR1 is SEHNR, CDR2 FQNEAQ (reference sequence). Trimming removed 8 bases from V and 1 base from J; junction bases left unmatched: 9. In DNA, the CDR3 is TGTGCCAGCGTCGGGACTATTTGGGGCACAGATACGCAGTATTTT. As protein: CASVGTIWGTDTQYF.

This clonotype was seen a few times. V usage is TRBV7-2 and J usage is TRBJ1-2; TRBD1 matches at 8 bases. There are 15 residues in the CDR3. Trimming cost V 7 bases and J 5 bases; bases outside gene matches: 12. The germline V gene encodes CDR1 SGHTA and CDR2 FQGNSA. The DNA of the CDR3 is TGTGCCAGCACCAACTACCAGGGGGCGGGTTATGGCTACACCTTC. This gives the protein CASTNYQGAGYGYTF.

This clonotype was observed a handful of times. The J gene is TRBJ1-2, the V gene TRBV25-1, with a tentative D call TRBD1 (5 bases). Germline V gene sequence: CDR1 MGHDK, CDR2 SYGVNS. V dropped 3 bases and J dropped 4 bases, with 15 bases sitting between them. The CDR3 sequence is 15 residues long. The CDR3 sequence: CASSEPGPSIYGYTF. The CDR3 bases are TGTGCCAGCAGTGAGCCGGGACCCTCCATCTATGGCTACACCTTC.

V usage is TRBV7-9 and J usage is TRBJ2-3; D unresolved. V shed 2 bases and J shed 2 bases, with 11 bases lying between them. This CDR3 region has 15 residues. Per germline, CDR1 SEHNR and CDR2 FQNEAQ (reference sequence). The CDR3 loop is CASSLPLTYTDTQYF. Written as DNA, the CDR3 is TGTGCCAGCAGCTTACCGCTAACCTACACAGATACGCAGTATTTT.

This clonotype was detected many times. V is TRBV7-3 and J is TRBJ2-2; the D gene is possibly TRBD2 (6 bases). Trimming pared 5 bases from V and 4 bases from J, leaving 11 bases between. CDR1 is SGHTA, CDR2 FQGTGA, per germline. The CDR3 is 14 amino acids. CDR3 residues: CASSLGTGTGELFF. DNA for the CDR3: TGTGCCAGCAGCCTTGGGACTGGCACCGGGGAGCTGTTTTTT. The full variable domain, with the rest looked up from reference TRBV7-3 and TRBJ2-2, is GAGVSQTPSNKVTEKGKYVELRCDPISGHTALYWYRQSLGQGPEFLIYFQGTGAADDSGLPNDRFFAVRPEGSVSTLKIQRTERGDSAVYLCASSLGTGTGELFFGEGSRLTVL.

This clonotype was detected only a few times. V and J are TRBV28 and TRBJ2-3, with 7 bases fitting TRBD1. The ends lost 6 bases at V and 4 bases at J; junction bases unmatched: 13. The CDR3 extends over 16 amino acids. The germline V gene encodes CDR1 MDHEN and CDR2 SYDVKM. CDR3 residues: CASRGSQGVVADTQYF. The CDR3, as DNA: TGTGCCAGCAGAGGTTCGCAGGGGGTGGTCGCAGATACGCAGTATTTT.

This clonotype has at least ten counts. This chain links TRBV15 with TRBJ2-3; D is perhaps TRBD2 (5 bases). Trimming took 1 base from V and 6 from J, leaving 8 bases between them. CDR1 is LNHNV, CDR2 YYDKDF, per germline (reference sequence). The CDR3 contains 13 residues. The CDR3 bases are TGTGCCACCAGCAGAGCCGGGATCGATACGCAGTATTTT. Protein sequence: CATSRAGIDTQYF.

This clonotype was counted at least ten times. V usage is TRBV5-1 and J usage is TRBJ2-1; 10 nucleotides agree with TRBD2. Germline-derived CDR1 and CDR2 are SGHRS and YFSETQ. This CDR3 comprises 17 residues. V shed 0 bases, J shed 4 bases, and the junction held 7 bases outside the gene matches. CDR3 bases: TGCGCCAGCAGCTTGGCCAGCGGGGGGGCCTCGTACAATGAGCAGTTCTTC. Its translation: CASSLASGGASYNEQFF.

This clonotype has a handful of counts. This rearrangement joins TRBV10-3 to TRBJ1-1, with D tentatively TRBD1 (6 bases). V gave up 5 bases and J gave up 7 bases, with 14 bases separating them. The germline V gene has CDR1 ENHRY and CDR2 SYGVKD. The CDR3 contains 13 residues. CDR3 DNA sequence: TGTGCCATCAGTCTAGACAGGCACTATGAAGCTTTCTTT. Translating gives CAISLDRHYEAFF.

This clonotype was seen at least ten times. The gene calls are TRBV4-3 and TRBJ1-2; D uncertain. The CDR3 runs 12 residues. Trimming took 3 bases from V and 6 from J, leaving 8 bases between them. Per the germline V gene, CDR1 is LGHNA and CDR2 is YSLEER. In nucleotides, the CDR3 is TGCGCCAGCAGCCAGTCGGGTGATGGCTACACCTTC. Translation gives CASSQSGDGYTF.

This clonotype occurred many times. This sequence joins TRBV4-1 and TRBJ2-7, with D unresolved. The CDR3 loop spans 16 amino acids. The V gene lost 1 base and the J gene lost 0 bases, with 13 bases spanning the gap. Germline V gene data show CDR1 as MGHRA and CDR2 as YSYEKL. The CDR3 sequence is CASSQVLGRSSYEQYF. The CDR3 nucleotides are TGCGCCAGCAGCCAAGTCCTCGGGCGGAGCTCCTACGAGCAGTACTTC.

V gene TRBV5-4 combines with J gene TRBJ2-5; D gene ambiguous. V dropped 0 bases and J dropped 1 base, with 13 bases sitting between them. The germline gives CDR1 SGHNT, CDR2 YYREEE (reference sequence). This CDR3 is 16 amino acids long. The CDR3: CASSLEVASSQETQYF. In DNA form, the CDR3 reads TGTGCCAGCAGCTTGGAAGTAGCCAGTAGCCAAGAGACCCAGTACTTC.

This clonotype was counted only a few times. V is TRBV6-5 and J is TRBJ1-2; TRBD1 matches 10 bases. This CDR3 is built from 14 residues. The germline V gene has CDR1 MNHEY and CDR2 SVGAGI. Trimming took 2 bases from V and 7 from J; bases not matched to a gene: 4. CDR3 DNA sequence: TGTGCCAGCAGTTACGACAGGGGGCTGGTTGGCTACACCTTC. Its translation is CASSYDRGLVGYTF.

This clonotype was seen a handful of times. The V and J genes are TRBV12-3 or TRBV12-4 and TRBJ1-4; possible D gene TRBD1, 6 bases. The CDR3 loop spans 14 amino acids. Deletions cut 6 bases from V and 10 bases from J, with 18 bases between. CDR3 nucleotides: TGTGCCAGCAGCCCCTCGGAGGGGGTCGGAAAACTGTTTTTT. Protein product: CASSPSEGVGKLFF.

This clonotype has only a few counts. The J gene is TRBJ2-5, the V gene TRBV20-1; 10 nucleotides agree with TRBD2. The CDR3 has 16 amino acids. Germline V gives CDR1 DFQATT, CDR2 SNEGSKA (reference sequence). Germline trimming cut 4 bases from V and 4 bases from J; bases unmatched to any gene: 12. This CDR3 is CSATLAGDRIGETQYF. For the CDR3, the DNA is TGCAGTGCTACGCTAGCGGGGGATCGAATAGGAGAGACCCAGTACTTC.

The chain has TRBV10-2 and TRBJ2-7; 10 nucleotides match TRBD1. J was trimmed by 0 bases and V by 8 bases; bases with no gene match: 7. The CDR3 is made up of 15 amino acids. Germline CDR1 is WSHSY and CDR2 is SAAADI. CDR3 bases: TGCGCCAGCCGTTTGGGACAGGGGTCCTCCTACGAGCAGTACGTC. Translation: CASRLGQGSSYEQYV.

V gene TRBV6-5 combines with J gene TRBJ2-4; maybe TRBD2 (5 bases). The CDR3 is 12 residues long. V lost 8 bases to trimming and J lost 7 bases, with 12 bases between them. CDR1 is MNHEY and CDR2 is SVGAGI in the germline V gene. The CDR3 DNA sequence: TGTGCCAGCGGGTATAGAGGGAACATTCAGTACTTC. As protein: CASGYRGNIQYF.

The rearrangement links TRBV5-1 to TRBJ1-3; D is uncertain. This CDR3 comprises 11 residues. Germline lookup yields CDR1 SGHRS and CDR2 YFSETQ. Trimming shortened V by 4 bases and J by 4 bases, and 3 bases separated the two germline ends. CDR3: CASSQGNTIYF. The CDR3 region has the DNA TGCGCCAGCAGCCAAGGAAACACCATATATTTT. Full variable domain (rest looked up from reference TRBV5-1 and TRBJ1-3): KAGVTQTPRYLIKTRGQQVTLSCSPISGHRSVSWYQQTPGQGLQFLFEYFSETQRNKGNFPGRFSGRQFSNSRSEMNVSTLELGDSALYLCASSQGNTIYFGEGSWLTVV.

In this sample, this clonotype turned up many times. This chain uses TRBV28 with TRBJ1-2; no clear D. The CDR3 runs to 12 residues. Germline assignment: CDR1 MDHEN and CDR2 SYDVKM. V lost 6 bases and J lost 6, with 11 bases in between. CDR3 in amino acids: CASRGPYDGYTF. CDR3 bases: TGTGCCAGCAGAGGCCCCTACGATGGCTACACCTTC.

This rearrangement joins TRBV10-3 to TRBJ2-5, with TRBD1 as a possible D gene (6 bases). CDR1 is ENHRY, CDR2 SYGVKD, per germline. The CDR3 contains 15 residues. V lost 6 bases and J lost 3, with 17 bases in between. The CDR3 DNA reads TGTGCCATCAGAGTGGGGGCAGGGATGAAAGAGACCCAGTACTTC. It translates to CAIRVGAGMKETQYF.

At least ten counts were recorded for this clonotype. The genes are TRBV7-9 and TRBJ2-3; 9 bases line up with TRBD2. Germline V CDR1 and CDR2: SEHNR, FQNEAQ (reference sequence). The V and J ends lost 5 bases and 1 base, in that order; junction bases with no gene match: 10. CDR3 length: 17 residues. The CDR3 nucleotides are TGTGCCAGCAGCCCCGGTTGGATAGCGGGGGGCACAGATACGCAGTATTTT. Its protein is CASSPGWIAGGTDTQYF.

This clonotype was observed many times. This chain uses TRBV5-1 with TRBJ2-1; 9 bases match TRBD1. V was clipped by 4 bases and J by 7 bases; unmatched bases: 9. The CDR3 has 15 residues. Germline loops: CDR1 SGHRS, CDR2 YFSETQ. CDR3 sequence reads: CASSAQGTGRNEQFF. The CDR3 coding sequence is TGCGCCAGCAGCGCGCAGGGGACAGGGCGTAATGAGCAGTTCTTC.

This clonotype turned up a few times. This rearrangement joins TRBV28 to TRBJ2-5; 12 bases are a match to TRBD1. The ends lost 8 bases at V and 4 bases at J; junction bases unmatched: 8. CDR3 length equals 15 residues. Looked up from germline, CDR1 is MDHEN and CDR2 is SYDVKM. CDR3 protein: CASQGQGAWGETQYF. The CDR3, as DNA: TGTGCCAGCCAGGGACAGGGGGCTTGGGGAGAGACCCAGTACTTC.

The chain is built from TRBV5-1 and TRBJ2-1, with D possibly matching TRBD1 (5 bases). The CDR3 is 13 residues long. In germline, CDR1 is SGHRS, CDR2 YFSETQ. With 1 base removed from V and 7 bases from J, the gap between germline ends came to 9 bases. CDR3 amino acids: CASSLQGLNEQFF. DNA of the CDR3: TGCGCCAGCAGCTTGCAGGGTCTGAATGAGCAGTTCTTC.